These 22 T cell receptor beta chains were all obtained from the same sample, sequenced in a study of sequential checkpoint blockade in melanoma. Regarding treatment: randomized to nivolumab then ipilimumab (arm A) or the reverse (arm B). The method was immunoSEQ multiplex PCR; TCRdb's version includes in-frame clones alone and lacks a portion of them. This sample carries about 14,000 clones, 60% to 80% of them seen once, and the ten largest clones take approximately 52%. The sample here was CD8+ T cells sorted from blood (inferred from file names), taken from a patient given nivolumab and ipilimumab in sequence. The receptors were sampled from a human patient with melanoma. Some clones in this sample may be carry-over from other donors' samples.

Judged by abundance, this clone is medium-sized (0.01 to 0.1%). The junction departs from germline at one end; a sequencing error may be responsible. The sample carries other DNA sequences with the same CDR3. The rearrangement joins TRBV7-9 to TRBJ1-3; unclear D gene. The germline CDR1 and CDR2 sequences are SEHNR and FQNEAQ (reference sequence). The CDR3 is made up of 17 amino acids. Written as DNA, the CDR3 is TGCGCCAGCAGCCAAAGGGCAGGAGGCCGCTCTGGAAACACCATATATTTT. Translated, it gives CASSQRAGGRSGNTIYF.

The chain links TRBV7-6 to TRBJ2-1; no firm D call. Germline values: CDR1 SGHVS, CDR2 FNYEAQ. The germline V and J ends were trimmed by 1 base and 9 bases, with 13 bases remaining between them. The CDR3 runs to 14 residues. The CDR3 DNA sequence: TGTGCCAGCAGCTTAGACCGCCTTCGGAGTGAGCAGTTCTTC. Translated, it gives CASSLDRLRSEQFF.

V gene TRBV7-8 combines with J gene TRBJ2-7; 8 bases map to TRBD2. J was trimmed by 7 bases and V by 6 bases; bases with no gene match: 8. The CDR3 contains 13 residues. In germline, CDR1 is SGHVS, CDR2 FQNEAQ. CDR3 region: CASRTGTRAEQYF. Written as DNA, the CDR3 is TGTGCCAGCAGAACCGGGACTAGAGCTGAGCAGTACTTC.

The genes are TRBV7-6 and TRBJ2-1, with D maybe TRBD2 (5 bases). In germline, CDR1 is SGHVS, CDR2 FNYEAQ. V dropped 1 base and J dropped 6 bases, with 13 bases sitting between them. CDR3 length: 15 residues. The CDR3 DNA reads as TGTGCCAGCAGCTTAGAGGCCCGGGGAAGCAATGAGCAGTTCTTC. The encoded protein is CASSLEARGSNEQFF.

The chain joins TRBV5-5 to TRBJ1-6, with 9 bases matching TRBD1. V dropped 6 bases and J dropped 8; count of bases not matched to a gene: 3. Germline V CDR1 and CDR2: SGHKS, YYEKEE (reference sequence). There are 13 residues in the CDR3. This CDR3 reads CASKQGAYSPLHF. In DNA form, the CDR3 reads TGTGCCAGCAAACAGGGGGCTTATTCACCCCTCCACTTT.

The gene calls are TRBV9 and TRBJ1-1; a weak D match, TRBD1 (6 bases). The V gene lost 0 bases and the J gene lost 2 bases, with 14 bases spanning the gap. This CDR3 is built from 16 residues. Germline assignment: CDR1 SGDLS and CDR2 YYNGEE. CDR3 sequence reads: CASSVEGHFQNTEAFF. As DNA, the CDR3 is TGTGCCAGCAGCGTAGAGGGACATTTCCAAAACACTGAAGCTTTCTTT.

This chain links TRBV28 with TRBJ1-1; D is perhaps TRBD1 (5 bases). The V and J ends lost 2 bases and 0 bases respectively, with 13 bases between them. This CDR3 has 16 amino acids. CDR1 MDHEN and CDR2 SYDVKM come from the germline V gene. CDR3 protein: CASSLMSGGVNTEAFF. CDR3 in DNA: TGTGCCAGCAGTTTAATGTCGGGAGGGGTGAACACTGAAGCTTTCTTT.

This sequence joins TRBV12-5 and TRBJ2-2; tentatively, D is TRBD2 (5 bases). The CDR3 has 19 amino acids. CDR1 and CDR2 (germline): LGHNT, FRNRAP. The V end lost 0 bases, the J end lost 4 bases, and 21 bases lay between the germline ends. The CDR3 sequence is CASGLVPSGQLAFTGELFF. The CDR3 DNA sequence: TGTGCTAGTGGTTTGGTACCCTCTGGGCAGTTAGCGTTCACCGGGGAGCTGTTTTTT.

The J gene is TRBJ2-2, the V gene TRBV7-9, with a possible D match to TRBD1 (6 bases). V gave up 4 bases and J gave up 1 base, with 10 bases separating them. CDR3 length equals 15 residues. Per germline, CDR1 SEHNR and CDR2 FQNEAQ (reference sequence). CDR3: CASSSDRKNTGELFF. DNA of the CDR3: TGTGCCAGCAGCTCCGACAGGAAGAACACCGGGGAGCTGTTTTTT.

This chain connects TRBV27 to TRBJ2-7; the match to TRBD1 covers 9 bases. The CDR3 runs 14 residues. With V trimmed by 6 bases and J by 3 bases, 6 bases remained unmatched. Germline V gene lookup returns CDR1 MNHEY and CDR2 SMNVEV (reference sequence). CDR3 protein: CASSSGTGFYEQYF. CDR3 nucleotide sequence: TGTGCCAGCAGCTCCGGGACAGGGTTCTACGAGCAGTACTTC.

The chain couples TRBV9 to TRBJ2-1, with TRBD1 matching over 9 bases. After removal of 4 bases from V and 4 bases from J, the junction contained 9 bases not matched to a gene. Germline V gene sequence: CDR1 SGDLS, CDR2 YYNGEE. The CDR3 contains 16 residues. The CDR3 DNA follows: TGTGCCAGCAGCCCCTGGGACAGGGTCCTATACAATGAGCAGTTCTTC. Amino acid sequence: CASSPWDRVLYNEQFF.

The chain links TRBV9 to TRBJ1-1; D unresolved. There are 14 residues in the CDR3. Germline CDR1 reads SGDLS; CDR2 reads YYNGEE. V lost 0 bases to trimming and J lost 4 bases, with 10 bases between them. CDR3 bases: TGTGCCAGCAGCGTAGGACACTCGACCACTGAAGCTTTCTTT. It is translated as CASSVGHSTTEAFF.

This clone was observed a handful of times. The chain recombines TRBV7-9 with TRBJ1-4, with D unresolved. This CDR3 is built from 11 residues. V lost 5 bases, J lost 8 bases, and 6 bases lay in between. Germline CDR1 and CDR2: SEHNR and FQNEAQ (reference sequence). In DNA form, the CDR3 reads TGTGCCAGCAGCCCACACGAAAAACTGTTTTTT. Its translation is CASSPHEKLFF.

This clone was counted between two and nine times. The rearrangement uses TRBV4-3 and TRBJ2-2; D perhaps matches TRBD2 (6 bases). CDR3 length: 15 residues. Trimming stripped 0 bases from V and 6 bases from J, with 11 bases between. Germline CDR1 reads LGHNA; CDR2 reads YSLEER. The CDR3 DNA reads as TGCGCCAGCAGCCAAGATACGAGCGGGTCCGGGGAGCTGTTTTTT. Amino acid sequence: CASSQDTSGSGELFF.

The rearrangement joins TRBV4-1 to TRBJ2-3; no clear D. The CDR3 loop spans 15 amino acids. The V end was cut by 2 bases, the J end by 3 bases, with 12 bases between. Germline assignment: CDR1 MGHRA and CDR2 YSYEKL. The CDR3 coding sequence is TGCGCCAGCAGCCAACGGTGGGCTGGGACAGATACGCAGTATTTT. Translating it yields CASSQRWAGTDTQYF.

The DNA of the CDR3 is TGTGCCAGCAGGGACAGGGGGAACTATGGCTACACCTTC. As protein: CASRDRGNYGYTF. The chain uses TRBV6-1 and TRBJ1-2; 10 bases map to TRBD1. The CDR3 spans 13 residues. V was pared by 6 bases and J by 2 bases, with 0 bases of the junction left unmatched. Germline CDR1 reads MNHNS; CDR2 reads SASEGT.

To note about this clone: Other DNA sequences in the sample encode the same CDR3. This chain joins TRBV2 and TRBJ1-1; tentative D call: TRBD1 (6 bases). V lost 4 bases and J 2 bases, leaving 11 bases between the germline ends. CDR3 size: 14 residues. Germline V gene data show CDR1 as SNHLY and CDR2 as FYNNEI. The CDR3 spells CASSARGLNTEAFF. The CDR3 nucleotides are TGTGCCAGCAGTGCCAGGGGCCTCAACACTGAAGCTTTCTTT.

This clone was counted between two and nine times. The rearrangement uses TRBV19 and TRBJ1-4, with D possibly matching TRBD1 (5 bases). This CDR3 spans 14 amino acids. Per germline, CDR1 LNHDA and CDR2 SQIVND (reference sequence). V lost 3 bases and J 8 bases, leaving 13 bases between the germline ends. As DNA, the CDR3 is TGTGCCAGTAGTATCAGGGCTTTTTCCGAAAAACTGTTTTTT. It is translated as CASSIRAFSEKLFF.

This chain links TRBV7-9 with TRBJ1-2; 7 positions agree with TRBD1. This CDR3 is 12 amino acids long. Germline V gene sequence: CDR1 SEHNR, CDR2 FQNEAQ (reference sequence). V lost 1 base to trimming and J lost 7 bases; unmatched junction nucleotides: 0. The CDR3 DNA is TGTGCCAGCAGCTTAGACAGGGGTGGCTACACCTTC. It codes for CASSLDRGGYTF.

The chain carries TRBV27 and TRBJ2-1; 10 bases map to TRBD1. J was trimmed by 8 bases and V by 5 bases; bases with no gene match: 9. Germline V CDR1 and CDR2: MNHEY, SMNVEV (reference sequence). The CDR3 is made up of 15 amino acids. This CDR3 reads CASSTTGTGVDEQFF. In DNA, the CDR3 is TGTGCCAGCAGTACTACCGGGACAGGGGTGGATGAGCAGTTCTTC.

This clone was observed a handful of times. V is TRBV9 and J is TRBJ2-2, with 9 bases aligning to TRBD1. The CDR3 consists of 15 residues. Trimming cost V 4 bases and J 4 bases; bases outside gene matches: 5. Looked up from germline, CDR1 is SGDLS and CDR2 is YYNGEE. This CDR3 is CASSPPTGGTGELFF. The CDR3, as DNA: TGTGCCAGCAGCCCCCCGACAGGGGGCACCGGGGAGCTGTTTTTT.

CDR3 sequence reads: CATPLRAPGRQETQYF. The CDR3 DNA is TGTGCCACCCCCTTAAGGGCCCCAGGGCGACAAGAGACCCAGTACTTC. The chain couples TRBV7-9 to TRBJ2-5; weak D call: TRBD1 (5 bases). The CDR3 is made up of 16 amino acids. The germline V and J ends were trimmed by 10 bases and 2 bases, with 23 bases remaining between them. CDR1 and CDR2 (germline): SEHNR, FQNEAQ (reference sequence).